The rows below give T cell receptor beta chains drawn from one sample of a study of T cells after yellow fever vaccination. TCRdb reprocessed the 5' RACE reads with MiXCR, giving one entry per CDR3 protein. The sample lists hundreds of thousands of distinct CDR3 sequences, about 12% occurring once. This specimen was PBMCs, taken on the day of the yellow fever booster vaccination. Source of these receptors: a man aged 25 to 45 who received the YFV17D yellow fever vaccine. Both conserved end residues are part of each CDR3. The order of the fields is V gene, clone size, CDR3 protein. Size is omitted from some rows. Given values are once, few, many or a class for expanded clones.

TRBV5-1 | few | CASSLEVTTDTQYF
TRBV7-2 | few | CASSSGMSYEQYF
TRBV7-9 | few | CASSLFAGGSTDTQYF
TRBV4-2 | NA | CASTKNAGASGRASNEQFF
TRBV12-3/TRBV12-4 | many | CASSPQAGVGTGELFF
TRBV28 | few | CASSSPGEGKQFF
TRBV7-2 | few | CASSLAARSYEQYF
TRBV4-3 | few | CASSQMESSGRAGSQYF
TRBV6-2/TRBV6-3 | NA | CASSPKAGFIGTEAFF
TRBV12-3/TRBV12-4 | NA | CASSFVSGNTIYF
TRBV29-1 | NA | CSVALAPYEQYF
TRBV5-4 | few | CASSRRTSGNGEQFF
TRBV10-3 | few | CAISSGTGGPGLYEQYF
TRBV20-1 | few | CSARYLPHTGELFF
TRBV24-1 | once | CATSPPESTEAFF
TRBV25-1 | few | CASSEGRAEAFF
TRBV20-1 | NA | CSVTIGTNTGELFF
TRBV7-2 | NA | CASSLAGGGARTQYF
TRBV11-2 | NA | CASSLEFGLAGEGQYF
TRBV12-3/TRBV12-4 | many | CASSYSRGFRTDTQYF
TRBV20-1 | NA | CCARPSAGGSAYEQYF
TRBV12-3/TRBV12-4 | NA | CASTFRSGGGETQYF
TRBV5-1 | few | CASMRARASTDTQYF
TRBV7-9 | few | CASSLTRARPNTGELFF
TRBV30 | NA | CAWSPPRGGGEQYF
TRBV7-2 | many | CASSLEGGLNTGELFF
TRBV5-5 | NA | CASSSLDRLQETQYF
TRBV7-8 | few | CASSYNAVGTSHNEQFF
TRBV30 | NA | CAWREPGNSPLHF
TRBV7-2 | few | CASSRGAADTQYF
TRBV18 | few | CASSPGQGDGQPQHF
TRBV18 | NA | CASPPPTETGELFF
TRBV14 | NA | CASSQDRGAEQFF
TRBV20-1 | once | CSARFASGSDEQFF
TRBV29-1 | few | CSLYFRPGGNEKLFF
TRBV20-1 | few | CSARARDTQYF
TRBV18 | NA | CASSLRGLAGVAGELFF
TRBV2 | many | CASNGGTLSTDTQYF
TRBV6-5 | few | CASSYSQTNEKLFF
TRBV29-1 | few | CSVEGRGEERQFF
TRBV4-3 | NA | CASSQEPLSMTLYNEQFF
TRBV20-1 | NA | CSAPTSGQNEDGVGEKLFF
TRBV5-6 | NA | CASSLEQLYEQYF
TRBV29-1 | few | CSVGLAGGTEAETQYF
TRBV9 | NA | CASSVEGAGQETQYF
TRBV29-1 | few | CSWAHRQGGETQYF
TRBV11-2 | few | CASSFQVVGAGLGTGELFF
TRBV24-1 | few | CATSREAGTYNEQFF
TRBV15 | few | CATSRRWDTGELFF
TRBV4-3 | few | CASSQAAGGTDTQYF
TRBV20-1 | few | CSAGLAGPFSGANVLTF
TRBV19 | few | CASSIFGSGANVLTF
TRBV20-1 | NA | CSAPTASGRNNEQFF
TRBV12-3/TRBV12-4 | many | CASRRPYNEQFF
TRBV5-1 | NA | CASSSGSRVQETQYF
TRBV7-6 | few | CASSQLVAGSSTDTQYF
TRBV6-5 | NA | CASSYSESVSYEQYF
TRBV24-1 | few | CATSDPGQGTNEQFF
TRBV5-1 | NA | CASSLQGASVAGYTF
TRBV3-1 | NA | CASNSRGDGELFF